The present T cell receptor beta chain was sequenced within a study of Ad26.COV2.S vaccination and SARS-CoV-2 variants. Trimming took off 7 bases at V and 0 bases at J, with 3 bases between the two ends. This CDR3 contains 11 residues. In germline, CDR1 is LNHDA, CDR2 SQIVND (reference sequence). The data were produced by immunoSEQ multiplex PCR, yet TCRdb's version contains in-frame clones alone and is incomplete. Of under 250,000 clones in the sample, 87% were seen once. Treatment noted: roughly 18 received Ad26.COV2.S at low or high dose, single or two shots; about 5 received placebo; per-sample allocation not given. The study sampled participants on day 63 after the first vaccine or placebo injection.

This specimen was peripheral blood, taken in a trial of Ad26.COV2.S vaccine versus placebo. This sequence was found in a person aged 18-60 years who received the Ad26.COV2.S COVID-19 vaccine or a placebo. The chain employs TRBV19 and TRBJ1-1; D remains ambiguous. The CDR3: CASKLNTEAFF. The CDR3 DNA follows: TGTGCCAGTAAGTTGAACACTGAAGCTTTCTTT.